This entry is about one TCR beta chain. Antigen unknown. The data were obtained in a study of molecular identifiers for immune sequencing clone quantification. Study details: Four of five splits of RNA from about 19,000 or 110,000 naive CD8 cells were sequenced in replicates.

Per germline, CDR1 MNHNY and CDR2 SVGAGI (reference sequence). The CDR3 length is 14 residues. V lost 7 bases to trimming and J lost 5 bases, with 14 bases between them. One entry per CDR3 protein results from TCRdb running MiXCR on the PCR reads. This sample has about 40,000 distinct CDR3 sequences, with approximately 17% found just once. Findings and limits, study-wide: Over 99% of effector molecules, but under 1% in naive cells, were held by clones with more than 20 RNA copies. Investigators reportedly could detect spiked Jurkat TCR RNA from one cell among about a million naive cells.

The sequenced sample was naive CD8+ T cells from blood, with Jurkat cell RNA spiked in. Subset denoted: FACS-sorted CD8+CD4-CCR7+CD45RA+ naive T cells. The origin of this receptor is a human donor in good health. Some libraries in this study had Jurkat cell RNA spiked in. This rearrangement joins TRBV6-6 to TRBJ1-4; D might be TRBD1 (5 bases). The CDR3 is CASIGTLANEKLFF. The CDR3 DNA follows: TGTGCCAGCATTGGGACCTTGGCGAATGAAAAACTGTTTTTT.